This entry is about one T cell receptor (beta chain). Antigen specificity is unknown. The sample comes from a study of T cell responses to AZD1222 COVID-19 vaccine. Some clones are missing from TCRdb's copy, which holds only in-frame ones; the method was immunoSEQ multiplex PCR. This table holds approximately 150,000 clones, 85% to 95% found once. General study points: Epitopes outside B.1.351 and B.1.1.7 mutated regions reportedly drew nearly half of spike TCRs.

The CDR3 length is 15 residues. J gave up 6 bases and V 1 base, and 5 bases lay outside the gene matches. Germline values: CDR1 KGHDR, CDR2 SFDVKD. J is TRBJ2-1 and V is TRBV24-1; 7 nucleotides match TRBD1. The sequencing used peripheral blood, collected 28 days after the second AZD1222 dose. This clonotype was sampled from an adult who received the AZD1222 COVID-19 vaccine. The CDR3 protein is CATSDFRQGSNEQFF. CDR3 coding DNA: TGTGCCACCAGTGATTTCAGACAGGGCTCCAATGAGCAGTTCTTC.